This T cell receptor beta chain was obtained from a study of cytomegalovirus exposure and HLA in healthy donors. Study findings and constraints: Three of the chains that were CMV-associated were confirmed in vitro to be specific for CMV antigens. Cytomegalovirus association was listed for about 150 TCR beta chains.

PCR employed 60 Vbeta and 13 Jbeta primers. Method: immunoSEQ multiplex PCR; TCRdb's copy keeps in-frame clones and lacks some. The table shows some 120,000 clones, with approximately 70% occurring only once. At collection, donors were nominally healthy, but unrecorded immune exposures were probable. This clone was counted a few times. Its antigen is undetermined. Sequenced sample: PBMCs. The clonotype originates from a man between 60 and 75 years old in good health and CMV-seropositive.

The CDR3 loop is CAWSVKAGTGVDQPQHF. In DNA, the CDR3 is TGTGCCTGGAGTGTGAAAGCGGGGACAGGGGTTGATCAGCCCCAGCATTTT. The chain has TRBV30 and TRBJ1-5; 10 bases line up with TRBD1. CDR3 length equals 17 residues. The junction had 10 bases not matched to a gene; V was cut back by 0 bases and J by 5 bases. Germline assignment: CDR1 GTSNPN and CDR2 SVGIG (reference sequence). Supplemented by reference TRBV30 and TRBJ1-5, the full variable domain reads SQTIHQWPATLVQPVGSPLSLECTVEGTSNPNLYWYRQAAGRGLQLLFYSVGIGQISSEVPQNLSASRPQDRQFILSSKKLLLSDSGFYLCAWSVKAGTGVDQPQHFGDGTRLSIL.